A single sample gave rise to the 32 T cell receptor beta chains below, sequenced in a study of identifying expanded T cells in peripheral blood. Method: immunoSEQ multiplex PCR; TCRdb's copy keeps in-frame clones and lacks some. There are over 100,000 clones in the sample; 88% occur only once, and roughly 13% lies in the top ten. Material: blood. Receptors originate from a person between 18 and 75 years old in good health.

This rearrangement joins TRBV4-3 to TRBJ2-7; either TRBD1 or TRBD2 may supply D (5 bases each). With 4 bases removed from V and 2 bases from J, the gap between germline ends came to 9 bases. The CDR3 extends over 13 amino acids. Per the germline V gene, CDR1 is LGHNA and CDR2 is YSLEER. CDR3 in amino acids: CASSLGPTYEQYF. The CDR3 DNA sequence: TGCGCCAGCAGCCTGGGACCTACCTACGAGCAGTACTTC.

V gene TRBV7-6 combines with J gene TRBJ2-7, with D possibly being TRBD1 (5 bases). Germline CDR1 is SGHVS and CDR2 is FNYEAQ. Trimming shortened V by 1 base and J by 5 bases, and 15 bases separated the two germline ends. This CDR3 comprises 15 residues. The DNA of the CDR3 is TGTGCCAGCAGCTTAGACGCAGGGATTGTCAACGAGCAGTACTTC. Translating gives CASSLDAGIVNEQYF.

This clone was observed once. As DNA, the CDR3 is TGTGCCAGCAGCGTCATACGGACATCCAACACTGAAGCTTTCTTT. This translates into CASSVIRTSNTEAFF. This sequence joins TRBV27 and TRBJ1-1, with a tentative D call TRBD1 (5 bases). V shed 6 bases and J shed 2 bases, with 16 bases lying between them. In germline, CDR1 is MNHEY, CDR2 SMNVEV (reference sequence). This CDR3 has 15 residues.

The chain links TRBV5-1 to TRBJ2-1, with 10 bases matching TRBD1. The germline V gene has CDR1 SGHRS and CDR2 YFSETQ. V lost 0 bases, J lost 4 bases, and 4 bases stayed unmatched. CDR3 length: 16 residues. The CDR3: CASSLGGTGVYNEQFF. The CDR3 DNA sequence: TGCGCCAGCAGCTTGGGAGGGACAGGGGTATACAATGAGCAGTTCTTC.

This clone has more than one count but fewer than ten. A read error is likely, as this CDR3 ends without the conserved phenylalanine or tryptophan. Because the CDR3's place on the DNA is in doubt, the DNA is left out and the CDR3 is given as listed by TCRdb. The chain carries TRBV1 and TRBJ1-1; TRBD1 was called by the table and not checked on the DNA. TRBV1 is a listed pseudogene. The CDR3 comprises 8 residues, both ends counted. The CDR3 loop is CTSSQRGL.

This CDR3 is CAVSPGTGAPPLHF. The CDR3 DNA reads TGTGCCGTCAGCCCCGGGACAGGGGCCCCACCCCTCCACTTT. This chain uses TRBV30 with TRBJ1-6; 10 bases are a match to TRBD1. Germline lookup yields CDR1 GTSNPN and CDR2 SVGIG (reference sequence). V lost 8 bases to trimming and J lost 11 bases; unmatched junction nucleotides: 12. The CDR3 runs 14 residues.

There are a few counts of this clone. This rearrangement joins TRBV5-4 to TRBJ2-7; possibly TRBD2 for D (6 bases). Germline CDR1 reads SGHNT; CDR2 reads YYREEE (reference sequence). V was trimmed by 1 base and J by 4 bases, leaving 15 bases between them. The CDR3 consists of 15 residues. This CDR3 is CASSLPGAVTYEQYF. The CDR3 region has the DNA TGTGCCAGCAGCTTGCCGGGAGCCGTGACATACGAGCAGTACTTC. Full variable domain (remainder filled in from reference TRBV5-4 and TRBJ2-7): ETGVTQSPTHLIKTRGQQVTLRCSSQSGHNTVSWYQQALGQGPQFIFQYYREEENGRGNFPPRFSGLQFPNYSSELNVNALELDDSALYLCASSLPGAVTYEQYFGPGTRLTVT.

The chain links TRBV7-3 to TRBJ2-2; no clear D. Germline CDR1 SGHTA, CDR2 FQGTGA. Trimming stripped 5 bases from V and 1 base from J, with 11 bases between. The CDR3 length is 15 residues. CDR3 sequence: CASSPQAENTGELFF. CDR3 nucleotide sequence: TGTGCCAGCAGCCCCCAAGCCGAGAACACCGGGGAGCTGTTTTTT.

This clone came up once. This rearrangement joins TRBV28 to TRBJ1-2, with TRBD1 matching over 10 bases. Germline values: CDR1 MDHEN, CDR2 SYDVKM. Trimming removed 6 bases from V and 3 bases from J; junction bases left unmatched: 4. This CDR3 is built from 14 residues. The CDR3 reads CASSPGTGDYGYTF. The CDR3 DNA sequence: TGTGCCAGCAGCCCTGGGACAGGGGACTATGGCTACACCTTC.

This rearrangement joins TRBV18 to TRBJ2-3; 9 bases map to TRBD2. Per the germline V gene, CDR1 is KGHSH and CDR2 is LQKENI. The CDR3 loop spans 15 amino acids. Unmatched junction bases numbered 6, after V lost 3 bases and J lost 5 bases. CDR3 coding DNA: TGTGCCAGCTCACCCCCGCGGGGGGGCGTAGATACGCAGTATTTT. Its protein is CASSPPRGGVDTQYF.

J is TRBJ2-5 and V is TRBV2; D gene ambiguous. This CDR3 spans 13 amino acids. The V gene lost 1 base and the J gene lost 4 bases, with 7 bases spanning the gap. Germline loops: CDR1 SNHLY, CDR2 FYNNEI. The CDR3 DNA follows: TGTGCCAGCAGTGAAGGGCCTACAGAGACCCAGTACTTC. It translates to CASSEGPTETQYF.

The CDR3, as DNA: TGCGCCAGCAGCCTACTGGAGGGACATCAGCCCCAGCATTTT. This gives the protein CASSLLEGHQPQHF. The chain employs TRBV4-3 and TRBJ1-5; a possible D gene is TRBD1 (5 bases). Germline V lookup: CDR1 LGHNA, CDR2 YSLEER. Trimming pared 4 bases from V and 5 bases from J, leaving 12 bases between. This CDR3 is 14 amino acids long.

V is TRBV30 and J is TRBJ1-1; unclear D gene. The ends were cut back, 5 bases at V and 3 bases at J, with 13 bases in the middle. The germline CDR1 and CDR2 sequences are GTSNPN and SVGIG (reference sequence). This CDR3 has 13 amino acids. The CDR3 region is CAWEGKLYTEAFF. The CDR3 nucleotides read TGTGCCTGGGAGGGCAAATTATACACTGAAGCTTTCTTT.

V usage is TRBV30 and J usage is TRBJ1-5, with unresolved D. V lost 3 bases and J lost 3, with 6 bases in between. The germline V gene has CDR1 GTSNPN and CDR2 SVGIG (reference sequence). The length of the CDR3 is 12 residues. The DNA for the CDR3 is TGTGCCTGGAGCAGGAACAATCAGCCCCAGCATTTT. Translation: CAWSRNNQPQHF. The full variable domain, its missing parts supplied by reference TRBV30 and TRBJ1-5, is SQTIHQWPATLVQPVGSPLSLECTVEGTSNPNLYWYRQAAGRGLQLLFYSVGIGQISSEVPQNLSASRPQDRQFILSSKKLLLSDSGFYLCAWSRNNQPQHFGDGTRLSIL.

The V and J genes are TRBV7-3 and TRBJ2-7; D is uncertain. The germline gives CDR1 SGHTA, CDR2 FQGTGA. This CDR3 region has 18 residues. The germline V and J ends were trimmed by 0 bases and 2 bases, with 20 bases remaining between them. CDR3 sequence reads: CASSLTTPGGTRAYEQYF. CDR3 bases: TGTGCCAGCAGCTTAACGACTCCAGGTGGCACCCGAGCCTACGAGCAGTACTTC.

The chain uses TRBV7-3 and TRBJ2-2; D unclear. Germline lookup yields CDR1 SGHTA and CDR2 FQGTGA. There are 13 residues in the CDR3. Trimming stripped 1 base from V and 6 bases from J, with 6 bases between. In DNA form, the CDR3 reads TGTGCCAGCAGCTTAATGGCAGCCGGGGAGCTGTTTTTT. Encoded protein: CASSLMAAGELFF.

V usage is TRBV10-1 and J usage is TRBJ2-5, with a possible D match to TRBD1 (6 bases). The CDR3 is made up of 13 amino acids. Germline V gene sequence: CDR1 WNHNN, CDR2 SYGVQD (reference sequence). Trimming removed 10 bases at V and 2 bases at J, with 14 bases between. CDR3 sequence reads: CATKRTEQETQYF. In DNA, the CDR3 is TGCGCCACTAAGAGGACAGAACAAGAGACCCAGTACTTC.

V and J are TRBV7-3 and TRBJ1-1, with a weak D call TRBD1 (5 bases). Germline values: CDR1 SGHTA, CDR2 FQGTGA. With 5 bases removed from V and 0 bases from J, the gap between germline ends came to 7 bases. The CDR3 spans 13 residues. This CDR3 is CASSQQVNTEAFF. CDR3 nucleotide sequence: TGTGCCAGCAGCCAACAGGTGAACACTGAAGCTTTCTTT.

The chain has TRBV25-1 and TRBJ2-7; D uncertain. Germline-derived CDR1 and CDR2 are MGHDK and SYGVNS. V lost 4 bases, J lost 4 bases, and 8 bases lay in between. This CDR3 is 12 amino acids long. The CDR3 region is CASSAGYYEQYF. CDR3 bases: TGTGCCAGCAGTGCCGGGTATTACGAGCAGTACTTC.

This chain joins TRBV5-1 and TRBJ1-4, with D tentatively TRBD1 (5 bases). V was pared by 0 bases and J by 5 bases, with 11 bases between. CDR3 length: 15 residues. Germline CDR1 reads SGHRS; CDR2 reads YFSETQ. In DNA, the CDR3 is TGCGCCAGCAGCTTGGAGGTAGGGGAGAATGAAAAACTGTTTTTT. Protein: CASSLEVGENEKLFF.

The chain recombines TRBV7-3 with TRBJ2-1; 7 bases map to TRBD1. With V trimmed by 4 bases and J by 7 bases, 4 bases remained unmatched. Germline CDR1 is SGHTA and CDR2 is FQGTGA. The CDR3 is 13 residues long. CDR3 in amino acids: CASSSLQGNEQFF. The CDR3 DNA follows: TGTGCCAGCAGCTCACTACAGGGGAATGAGCAGTTCTTC.

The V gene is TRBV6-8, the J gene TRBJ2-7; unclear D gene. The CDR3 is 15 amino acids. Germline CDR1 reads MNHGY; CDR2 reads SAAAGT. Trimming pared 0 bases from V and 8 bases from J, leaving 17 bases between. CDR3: CASSYSRVTLWQQYF. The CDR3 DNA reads TGTGCCAGCAGTTACTCGAGAGTTACGCTCTGGCAGCAGTACTTC.

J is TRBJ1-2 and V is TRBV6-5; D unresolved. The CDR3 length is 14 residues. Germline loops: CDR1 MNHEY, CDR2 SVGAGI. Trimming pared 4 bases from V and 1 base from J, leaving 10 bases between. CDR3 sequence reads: CASSSVRDNYGYTF. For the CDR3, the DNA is TGTGCCAGCAGTTCCGTCCGGGATAACTATGGCTACACCTTC.

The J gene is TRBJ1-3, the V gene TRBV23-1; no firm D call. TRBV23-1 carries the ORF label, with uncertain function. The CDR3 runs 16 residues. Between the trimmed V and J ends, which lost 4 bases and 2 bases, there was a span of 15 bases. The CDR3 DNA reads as TGCGCCAGCAGTCGTACGGAGGGATTCGCTGGAAACACCATATATTTT. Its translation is CASSRTEGFAGNTIYF.

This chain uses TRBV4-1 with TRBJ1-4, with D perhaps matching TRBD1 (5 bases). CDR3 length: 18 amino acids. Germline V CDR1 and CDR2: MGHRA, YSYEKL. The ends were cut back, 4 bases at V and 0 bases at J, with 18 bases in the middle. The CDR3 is CASSLRGSGFATNEKLFF. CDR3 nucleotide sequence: TGCGCCAGCAGCCTACGGGGGTCGGGTTTTGCAACTAATGAAAAACTGTTTTTT.

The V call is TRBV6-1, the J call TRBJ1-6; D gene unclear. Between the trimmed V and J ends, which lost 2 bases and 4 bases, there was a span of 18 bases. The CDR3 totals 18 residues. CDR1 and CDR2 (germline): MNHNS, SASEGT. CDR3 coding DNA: TGTGCCAGCAGTGAAAGACCAACTCCCCCTTTTTATAATTCACCCCTCCACTTT. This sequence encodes CASSERPTPPFYNSPLHF.

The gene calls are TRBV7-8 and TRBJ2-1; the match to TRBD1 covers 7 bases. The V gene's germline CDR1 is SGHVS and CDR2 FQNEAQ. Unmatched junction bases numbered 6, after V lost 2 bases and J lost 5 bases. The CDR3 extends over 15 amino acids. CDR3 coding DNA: TGTGCCAGCAGCTTATTTACCCAGGGGGACAATGAGCAGTTCTTC. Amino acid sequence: CASSLFTQGDNEQFF.

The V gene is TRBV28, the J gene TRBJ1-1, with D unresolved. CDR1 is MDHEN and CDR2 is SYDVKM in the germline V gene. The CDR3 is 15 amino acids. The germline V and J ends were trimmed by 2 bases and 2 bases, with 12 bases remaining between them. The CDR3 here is CASSLSFRGNTEAFF. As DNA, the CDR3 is TGTGCCAGCAGTTTAAGTTTTCGGGGTAACACTGAAGCTTTCTTT.

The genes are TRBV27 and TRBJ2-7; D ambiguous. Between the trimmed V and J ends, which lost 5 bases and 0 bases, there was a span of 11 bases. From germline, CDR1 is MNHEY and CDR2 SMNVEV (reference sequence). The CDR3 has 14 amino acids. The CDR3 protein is CASSPQLSSYEQYF. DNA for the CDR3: TGTGCCAGCAGTCCCCAGTTAAGCTCCTACGAGCAGTACTTC.

The chain's CDR3 is CASSQDVGKLEKLFF. The CDR3 region has the DNA TGTGCCAGCAGCCAAGACGTCGGGAAGTTGGAAAAACTGTTTTTT. The chain has TRBV4-2 and TRBJ1-4, with D unclear. The CDR3 runs to 15 residues. Per germline, CDR1 LGHNA and CDR2 YNFKEQ. The V gene lost 0 bases and the J gene lost 8 bases, with 13 bases spanning the gap.

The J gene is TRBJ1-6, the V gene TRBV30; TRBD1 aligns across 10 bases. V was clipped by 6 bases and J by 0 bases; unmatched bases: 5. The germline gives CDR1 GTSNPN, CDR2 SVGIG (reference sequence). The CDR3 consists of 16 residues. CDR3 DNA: TGTGCCTGTGACCGGGACAGGGGCTCCTATAATTCACCCCTCCACTTT. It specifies CACDRDRGSYNSPLHF.

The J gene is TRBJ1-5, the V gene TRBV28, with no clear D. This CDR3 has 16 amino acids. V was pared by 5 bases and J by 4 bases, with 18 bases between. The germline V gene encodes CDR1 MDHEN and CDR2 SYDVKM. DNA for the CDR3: TGTGCCAGCAGTGATCTGGCGACACGGAAGAATCAGCCCCAGCATTTT. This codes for CASSDLATRKNQPQHF.